The 25 T cell receptor beta chains below come from one sample, sequenced in a study of cytomegalovirus exposure and HLA in healthy donors. PCR amplification relied on 60 Vbeta primers (plus 13 Jbeta primers). The data were produced by immunoSEQ multiplex PCR, yet TCRdb's version contains in-frame clones alone and is incomplete. Among some 200,000 clones listed, around 83% were seen once. The sequencing sample was made of PBMCs. The receptors come from a girl aged 10 to 17 in good health and CMV-seronegative.

The V and J genes are TRBV19 and TRBJ2-7; D possibly corresponds to TRBD2 (7 bases). The CDR3 consists of 15 residues. Looked up from germline, CDR1 is LNHDA and CDR2 is SQIVND (reference sequence). V gave up 3 bases and J gave up 2 bases, with 14 bases separating them. CDR3 protein: CASSIRGGATYEQYF. The CDR3 DNA reads as TGTGCCAGTAGTATCCGAGGGGGGGCGACCTACGAGCAGTACTTC. Based on the CDR3 plus reference TRBV19 and TRBJ2-7, the full variable domain is DGGITQSPKYLFRKEGQNVTLSCEQNLNHDAMYWYRQDPGQGLRLIYYSQIVNDFQKGDIAEGYSVSREKKESFPLTVTSAQKNPTAFYLCASSIRGGATYEQYFGPGTRLTVT.

The chain combines TRBV5-6 with TRBJ2-7; no clear D gene. Looked up from germline, CDR1 is SGHDT and CDR2 is YYEEEE. Between the trimmed V and J ends, which lost 3 bases and 2 bases, there was a span of 9 bases. The CDR3 sequence is 13 residues long. The CDR3 coding sequence is TGTGCCAGCAGCTCGCCAGATACCTACGAGCAGTACTTC. Amino acids: CASSSPDTYEQYF.

This chain joins TRBV28 and TRBJ1-6; no reliable D call. This CDR3 has 12 amino acids. CDR1 MDHEN and CDR2 SYDVKM come from the germline V gene. V was pared by 7 bases and J by 5 bases, with 6 bases between. Here the CDR3 DNA reads TGTGCCAGCACCCCCGATAATTCACCCCTCCACTTT. Its translation is CASTPDNSPLHF.

The V call is TRBV4-3, the J call TRBJ2-7; 8 bases are a match to TRBD1. V was clipped by 4 bases and J by 1 base; unmatched bases: 9. Germline V CDR1 and CDR2: LGHNA, YSLEER. The CDR3 sequence is 16 residues long. The CDR3 sequence is CASSRDNNRGSYEQYF. In DNA form, the CDR3 reads TGCGCCAGCAGCCGAGACAATAACAGGGGGTCCTACGAGCAGTACTTC.

The CDR3 loop is CASSLEQGEAFF. CDR3 coding DNA: TGCGCCAGCAGCCTGGAGCAGGGAGAAGCTTTCTTT. This rearrangement joins TRBV5-1 to TRBJ1-1; a possible D gene is TRBD1 (5 bases). Germline assignment: CDR1 SGHRS and CDR2 YFSETQ. The CDR3 runs to 12 residues. Trimming shortened V by 4 bases and J by 8 bases, and 12 bases separated the two germline ends.

This sequence joins TRBV5-1 and TRBJ2-3; TRBD1 matches 8 bases. J was trimmed by 6 bases and V by 4 bases; bases with no gene match: 13. Germline values: CDR1 SGHRS, CDR2 YFSETQ. The CDR3 runs 16 residues. The CDR3 here is CASSNRDRLSFDTQYF. CDR3 sequence (DNA): TGCGCCAGCAGCAACCGGGACAGGCTTAGTTTTGATACGCAGTATTTT.

This clone was counted a single time. The chain couples TRBV29-1 to TRBJ1-2; D is unclear. Trimming removed 7 bases from V and 0 bases from J, with 12 bases in between. The CDR3 is 13 amino acids. Germline loops: CDR1 SQVTM, CDR2 ANQGSEA. The CDR3 sequence: CSGLGSTNYGYTF. The CDR3 nucleotides are TGCAGCGGGCTAGGGAGTACTAACTATGGCTACACCTTC.

The V gene is TRBV19, the J gene TRBJ2-1; maybe TRBD1 (6 bases). Germline loops: CDR1 LNHDA, CDR2 SQIVND (reference sequence). The V and J ends lost 1 base and 7 bases respectively, with 8 bases between them. The CDR3 is 13 amino acids. This chain's CDR3 is CASSIVRGNEQFF. DNA for the CDR3: TGTGCCAGTAGTATAGTAAGGGGGAATGAGCAGTTCTTC.

V usage is TRBV6-5 and J usage is TRBJ2-7; D ambiguous. The CDR3 covers 14 residues. Germline CDR1 is MNHEY and CDR2 is SVGAGI. V lost 0 bases, J lost 3 bases, and 9 bases lay in between. CDR3 sequence reads: CASSYSGSNYEQYF. CDR3 nucleotide sequence: TGTGCCAGCAGTTACTCGGGCAGCAACTACGAGCAGTACTTC.

V is TRBV19 and J is TRBJ1-1; possibly TRBD1 for D (5 bases). Trimming pared 6 bases from V and 0 bases from J, leaving 11 bases between. The CDR3 has 14 amino acids. Germline V lookup: CDR1 LNHDA, CDR2 SQIVND (reference sequence). CDR3 amino acids: CASSPGFMNTEAFF. CDR3 nucleotides: TGTGCCAGTAGCCCAGGGTTTATGAACACTGAAGCTTTCTTT.

The V gene is TRBV28, the J gene TRBJ2-2; D is perhaps TRBD1 (7 bases). The CDR3 runs to 15 residues. Trimming removed 8 bases from V and 7 bases from J, with 20 bases in between. The germline gives CDR1 MDHEN, CDR2 SYDVKM. In nucleotides, the CDR3 is TGTGCCAGCGTTACCGGGCCAGGGGGGATCGGGGAGCTGTTTTTT. It encodes CASVTGPGGIGELFF.

V is TRBV4-3 and J is TRBJ2-5; TRBD2 aligns across 7 bases. With V trimmed by 4 bases and J by 0 bases, 8 bases remained unmatched. From germline, CDR1 is LGHNA and CDR2 YSLEER. The CDR3 spans 16 residues. Here the CDR3 reads CASSRGSGGYQETQYF. The CDR3 DNA follows: TGCGCCAGCAGCCGGGGGTCGGGGGGTTACCAAGAGACCCAGTACTTC.

This chain uses TRBV30 with TRBJ1-3; 7 bases are a match to TRBD1. CDR3 length: 18 residues. The germline V gene has CDR1 GTSNPN and CDR2 SVGIG (reference sequence). The junction had 13 bases not matched to a gene; V was cut back by 2 bases and J by 0 bases. CDR3 coding DNA: TGTGCCTGGAGTCGTCGGGACAGCCTCCTGAGCTCTGGAAACACCATATATTTT. Translating it yields CAWSRRDSLLSSGNTIYF.

V is TRBV15 and J is TRBJ2-7; D unclear. The CDR3 totals 15 residues. Germline CDR1 and CDR2: LNHNV and YYDKDF (reference sequence). Trimming took 3 bases from V and 3 from J, leaving 15 bases between them. CDR3 amino acids: CATSSQSSGGYEQYF. DNA for the CDR3: TGTGCCACCAGCAGCCAAAGTTCTGGCGGCTACGAGCAGTACTTC.

J is TRBJ1-2 and V is TRBV7-2; 7 bases map to TRBD1. Germline V gene data show CDR1 as SGHTA and CDR2 as FQGNSA. There are 13 residues in the CDR3. V lost 1 base to trimming and J lost 8 bases; unmatched junction nucleotides: 4. CDR3 amino acids: CASSLGQGDGYTF. The CDR3 region has the DNA TGTGCCAGCAGCTTAGGACAGGGAGACGGCTACACCTTC. The variable domain in full, with the rest retrieved from reference TRBV7-2 and TRBJ1-2, is GAGVSQSPSNKVTEKGKDVELRCDPISGHTALYWYRQSLGQGLEFLIYFQGNSAPDKSGLPSDRFSAERTGGSVSTLTIQRTQQEDSAVYLCASSLGQGDGYTFGSGTRLTVV.

J is TRBJ2-1 and V is TRBV4-2, with TRBD2 matching over 7 bases. CDR3 length equals 16 residues. Germline V lookup: CDR1 LGHNA, CDR2 YNFKEQ. The ends lost 0 bases at V and 3 bases at J; junction bases unmatched: 5. The CDR3 nucleotides are TGTGCCAGCAGCCAAGATACACAGCGGGGCTACAATGAGCAGTTCTTC. Its protein is CASSQDTQRGYNEQFF.

The V gene is TRBV30, the J gene TRBJ1-5, with D unclear. The V gene lost 2 bases and the J gene lost 5 bases, with 16 bases spanning the gap. This CDR3 is built from 15 residues. Germline V gives CDR1 GTSNPN, CDR2 SVGIG (reference sequence). In nucleotides, the CDR3 is TGTGCCTGGAGTCTTGGGCAGACTATCGATCAGCCCCAGCATTTT. Its translation is CAWSLGQTIDQPQHF. The full variable domain, with the rest looked up from reference TRBV30 and TRBJ1-5, is SQTIHQWPATLVQPVGSPLSLECTVEGTSNPNLYWYRQAAGRGLQLLFYSVGIGQISSEVPQNLSASRPQDRQFILSSKKLLLSDSGFYLCAWSLGQTIDQPQHFGDGTRLSIL.

This clone has only one observation. The chain is built from TRBV5-4 and TRBJ2-7, with 9 bases that match TRBD2. In germline, CDR1 is SGHNT, CDR2 YYREEE (reference sequence). J lost 5 bases, V lost 1 base, and 1 base had no gene match. CDR3 size: 13 residues. The CDR3 nucleotides read TGTGCCAGCAGCTTGCCTAGCGGGAACGAGCAGTACTTC. Protein: CASSLPSGNEQYF.

The chain uses TRBV19 and TRBJ1-5, with 7 bases that match TRBD1. Germline V gene data show CDR1 as LNHDA and CDR2 as SQIVND (reference sequence). This CDR3 has 15 amino acids. DNA for the CDR3: TGTGCACGCCAGGGGGACCGGGTAGTAAATCAGCCCCAGCATTTT. Its protein is CARQGDRVVNQPQHF.

The chain joins TRBV29-1 to TRBJ1-2; 10 bases align to TRBD1. V lost 4 bases to trimming and J lost 6 bases; unmatched junction nucleotides: 5. This CDR3 is 13 amino acids long. Germline-derived CDR1 and CDR2 are SQVTM and ANQGSEA. The CDR3 DNA reads as TGCAGCGTTGGACAGGGGGCCGGAAATGGCTACACCTTC. Amino acid sequence: CSVGQGAGNGYTF.

The CDR3 here is CASSLGADSYEQYF. In nucleotides, the CDR3 is TGTGCCAGCAGCTTAGGGGCAGATTCCTACGAGCAGTACTTC. The chain joins TRBV7-3 to TRBJ2-7, with a weak D call TRBD1 (5 bases). CDR1 and CDR2 (germline): SGHTA, FQGTGA. The CDR3 contains 14 residues. Trimming shortened V by 2 bases and J by 1 base, and 9 bases separated the two germline ends.

The V and J genes are TRBV5-1 and TRBJ2-3; the D gene is possibly TRBD1 (5 bases). Trimming removed 3 bases at V and 2 bases at J, with 16 bases between. The germline V gene encodes CDR1 SGHRS and CDR2 YFSETQ. This CDR3 is built from 16 residues. CDR3 in amino acids: CASSSQGSGYTDTQYF. Here the CDR3 DNA reads TGCGCCAGCAGCTCTCAGGGATCTGGATACACAGATACGCAGTATTTT.

The chain has TRBV4-1 and TRBJ1-2; the match to TRBD1 covers 9 bases. The CDR3 is made up of 16 amino acids. V shed 2 bases and J 3 bases; nucleotides not matched to a gene: 7. Germline V gene lookup returns CDR1 MGHRA and CDR2 YSYEKL. Here the CDR3 DNA reads TGCGCCAGCAGCCAATCCGTAACAGGGGGCTACTATGGCTACACCTTC. Translation gives CASSQSVTGGYYGYTF.

This clone occurred once. The chain couples TRBV19 to TRBJ1-5; a weak D match, TRBD1 (6 bases). The CDR3 is 17 amino acids. The V gene's germline CDR1 is LNHDA and CDR2 SQIVND (reference sequence). The V end was cut by 3 bases, the J end by 0 bases, with 15 bases between. This chain's CDR3 is CASSIRQGIYSNQPQHF. Here the CDR3 DNA reads TGTGCCAGTAGTATTAGGCAGGGGATTTATAGCAATCAGCCCCAGCATTTT.

V usage is TRBV29-1 and J usage is TRBJ2-3; 8 bases align to TRBD2. V shed 4 bases, J shed 0 bases, and the junction held 9 bases outside the gene matches. The CDR3 extends over 16 amino acids. CDR1 is SQVTM, CDR2 ANQGSEA, per germline. The CDR3, as DNA: TGCAGCGTTGTGAAGGGCGGGAGGCCTAGCACAGATACGCAGTATTTT. The encoded protein is CSVVKGGRPSTDTQYF.